These 29 T cell receptor beta chains were sequenced from one sample in a study of T cells in localized non-small cell lung cancer. The table came from immunoSEQ multiplex PCR; TCRdb's copy has only in-frame clones and leaves some out. The sample consists of around 92,000 clones, approximately 90% of them appearing once. The sequences come from PBMCs, collected before any cancer treatment. The receptors shown here come from a woman aged 40-70 years with stage II squamous cell lung carcinoma.

The chain recombines TRBV5-6 with TRBJ1-4; TRBD1 is a possible D gene (5 bases). CDR1 SGHDT and CDR2 YYEEEE come from the germline V gene. Trimming took 0 bases from V and 11 from J, leaving 14 bases between them. The CDR3 spans 14 residues. This CDR3 reads CASSLVGQGGKLFF. The DNA of the CDR3 is TGTGCCAGCAGCTTGGTCGGGCAGGGAGGGAAACTGTTTTTT.

V usage is TRBV13 and J usage is TRBJ1-1; 11 nucleotides align to TRBD1. With V trimmed by 4 bases and J by 9 bases, 10 bases remained unmatched. This CDR3 has 15 residues. CDR1 is PRHDT and CDR2 is FYEKMQ in the germline V gene (reference sequence). Written as DNA, the CDR3 is TGTGCCAGCAGCTCCGGACAGGGGGCGCTTCAGAAAGCTTTCTTT. This gives the protein CASSSGQGALQKAFF.

The chain links TRBV7-9 to TRBJ1-5; 7 bases are a match to TRBD1. This CDR3 has 14 residues. The V and J ends lost 5 bases and 6 bases, in that order; junction bases with no gene match: 7. Germline CDR1 is SEHNR and CDR2 is FQNEAQ (reference sequence). The CDR3 DNA reads TGTGCCAGCAGCCTTGACAGGGAGGGTCAGCCCCAGCATTTT. It translates to CASSLDREGQPQHF.

The chain employs TRBV5-1 and TRBJ2-1; 10 nucleotides align to TRBD2. The germline V gene has CDR1 SGHRS and CDR2 YFSETQ. Losses at the gene ends were 2 bases for V and 7 bases for J; bases not matched to a gene: 12. The CDR3 is 17 amino acids. CDR3 sequence: CASSLGSSGSRGNEQFF. The DNA of the CDR3 is TGCGCCAGCAGCTTAGGGTCTAGCGGGAGCCGTGGGAATGAGCAGTTCTTC.

The rearrangement links TRBV7-6 to TRBJ1-4; D possibly corresponds to TRBD1 (5 bases). Trimming took 5 bases from V and 5 from J, leaving 12 bases between them. CDR1 and CDR2 (germline): SGHVS, FNYEAQ. This CDR3 is built from 14 residues. CDR3 amino acids: CASSARDGNEKLFF. CDR3 DNA sequence: TGTGCCAGCAGCGCCCGGGACGGCAATGAAAAACTGTTTTTT.

The chain links TRBV5-1 to TRBJ1-1, with 11 bases lining up with TRBD1. This CDR3 contains 16 residues. The germline V gene has CDR1 SGHRS and CDR2 YFSETQ. The V segment lost 3 bases and the J segment 7 bases; nucleotides outside the gene matches: 11. CDR3 in amino acids: CASSSPPDRGHGEAFF. CDR3 sequence (DNA): TGCGCCAGCAGCTCTCCTCCGGACAGGGGGCATGGTGAAGCTTTCTTT.

The V call is TRBV12-5, the J call TRBJ2-7; 9 bases fit TRBD1. CDR1 and CDR2 (germline): LGHNT, FRNRAP. CDR3 length: 17 residues. The J segment lost 4 bases and the V segment lost 4 bases, leaving 14 bases of the junction unmatched. CDR3: CASGSPPYGQGCYEQYF. Written as DNA, the CDR3 is TGTGCTAGTGGTTCCCCCCCGTACGGACAGGGGTGTTACGAGCAGTACTTC.

The V call is TRBV15, the J call TRBJ2-2, with 7 bases identical to TRBD2. CDR3 size: 17 residues. Looked up from germline, CDR1 is LNHNV and CDR2 is YYDKDF (reference sequence). V shed 0 bases and J 6 bases; nucleotides not matched to a gene: 10. The CDR3 spells CATSRDRGLDQAGELFF. In nucleotides, the CDR3 is TGTGCCACCAGCAGAGATCGAGGACTAGATCAAGCCGGGGAGCTGTTTTTT.

To note about this clone: At one end, the junction sequence differs from germline, possibly due to a read error. The V call is TRBV5-6, the J call TRBJ1-1; D is ambiguous. Germline-derived CDR1 and CDR2 are SGHDT and YYEEEE. The length of the CDR3 is 11 residues. CDR3: CASSLGTEAFF. The CDR3 DNA sequence: TGTGCCAGCAGTTTGGGAACGGAAGCTTTCTTT.

The chain carries TRBV19 and TRBJ1-2; D remains unclear. Germline assignment: CDR1 LNHDA and CDR2 SQIVND (reference sequence). Between the trimmed V and J ends, which lost 5 bases and 3 bases, there was a span of 10 bases. This CDR3 is built from 13 residues. Here the CDR3 reads CASSPDLDYGYTF. Written as DNA, the CDR3 is TGTGCCAGTAGTCCAGACCTCGACTATGGCTACACCTTC.

V gene TRBV6-1 combines with J gene TRBJ1-5, with D hard to call. The CDR3 spans 14 residues. Trimming removed 3 bases at V and 7 bases at J, with 13 bases between. Germline V gene data show CDR1 as MNHNS and CDR2 as SASEGT. CDR3 sequence: CASSEVEGKQPQHF. CDR3 in DNA: TGTGCCAGCAGTGAGGTAGAAGGGAAACAGCCCCAGCATTTT.

The chain is built from TRBV2 and TRBJ2-3, with 8 bases lining up with TRBD1. Germline CDR1 SNHLY, CDR2 FYNNEI. The CDR3 spans 15 residues. Trimming removed 3 bases from V and 4 bases from J; junction bases left unmatched: 6. CDR3 loop: CASSEWGTGSDTQYF. The DNA of the CDR3 is TGTGCCAGCAGTGAGTGGGGGACAGGATCAGATACGCAGTATTTT. Full variable domain (outside the CDR3, taken from reference TRBV2 and TRBJ2-3): EPEVTQTPSHQVTQMGQEVILRCVPISNHLYFYWYRQILGQKVEFLVSFYNNEISEKSEIFDDQFSVERPDGSNFTLKIRSTKLEDSAMYFCASSEWGTGSDTQYFGPGTRLTVL.

V and J are TRBV27 and TRBJ1-1, with 7 bases fitting TRBD1. The trim removed 5 bases at V and 1 base at J, leaving 4 bases unmatched. The CDR3 has 14 residues. Germline values: CDR1 MNHEY, CDR2 SMNVEV (reference sequence). Written as DNA, the CDR3 is TGTGCCAGCAGTCGGGACAGCCGGAACACTGAAGCTTTCTTT. This encodes CASSRDSRNTEAFF.

The V gene is TRBV4-2, the J gene TRBJ1-2, with D unclear. This CDR3 region has 14 residues. The V end was cut by 0 bases, the J end by 8 bases, with 13 bases between. Germline-derived CDR1 and CDR2 are LGHNA and YNFKEQ. CDR3: CASSQESAGSGYTF. The CDR3 nucleotides read TGTGCCAGCAGCCAAGAGTCAGCGGGCTCCGGCTACACCTTC.

The chain combines TRBV5-6 with TRBJ2-3; D is ambiguous. Trimming took off 4 bases at V and 6 bases at J, with 12 bases between the two ends. Germline V lookup: CDR1 SGHDT, CDR2 YYEEEE. The CDR3 totals 13 residues. DNA of the CDR3: TGTGCCAGCAGCGCCCACGTAGGGGATACGCAGTATTTT. Translating it yields CASSAHVGDTQYF.

The chain's CDR3 is CSVGDGGGGSYEQYF. The CDR3 nucleotides are TGCAGCGTGGGGGACGGAGGCGGAGGATCCTACGAGCAGTACTTC. The chain combines TRBV29-1 with TRBJ2-7; the D call may be TRBD1 or TRBD2 (5 bases each). The CDR3 extends over 15 amino acids. The germline V and J ends were trimmed by 6 bases and 1 base, with 19 bases remaining between them. Germline V CDR1 and CDR2: SQVTM, ANQGSEA.

The chain has TRBV10-1 and TRBJ2-7; D assignment may be TRBD1 or TRBD2 (5 bases each). V was trimmed by 5 bases and J by 0 bases, leaving 17 bases between them. The CDR3 spans 16 residues. Germline CDR1 reads WNHNN; CDR2 reads SYGVQD (reference sequence). The CDR3, as DNA: TGCGCCAGCAGTTTGACCGGGGCGAGGGTCTCCTACGAGCAGTACTTC. Its translation is CASSLTGARVSYEQYF.

The V gene is TRBV28, the J gene TRBJ1-5; D is perhaps TRBD1 (6 bases). V gave up 3 bases and J gave up 3 bases, with 15 bases separating them. The V gene's germline CDR1 is MDHEN and CDR2 SYDVKM. There are 16 residues in the CDR3. The CDR3: CASSLYRVIYNQPQHF. CDR3 bases: TGTGCCAGCAGTTTGTACAGGGTAATATACAATCAGCCCCAGCATTTT. The full variable domain, completed using reference TRBV28 and TRBJ1-5, is DVKVTQSSRYLVKRTGEKVFLECVQDMDHENMFWYRQDPGLGLRLIYFSYDVKMKEKGDIPEGYSVSREKKERFSLILESASTNQTSMYLCASSLYRVIYNQPQHFGDGTRLSIL.

The chain has TRBV11-2 and TRBJ2-7; D is uncertain. The CDR3 sequence is 14 residues long. The ends were cut back, 3 bases at V and 3 bases at J, with 12 bases in the middle. The germline gives CDR1 SGHAT, CDR2 FQNNGV. The CDR3 DNA is TGTGCCAGCAGCTTCGCCGGGCCCTTCTACGAGCAGTACTTC. It specifies CASSFAGPFYEQYF.

This chain joins TRBV5-6 and TRBJ2-7; 7 bases line up with TRBD1. Per the germline V gene, CDR1 is SGHDT and CDR2 is YYEEEE. This CDR3 contains 17 residues. V shed 0 bases and J 0 bases; nucleotides not matched to a gene: 9. DNA of the CDR3: TGTGCCAGCAGCTTGGGATACCGGGACAGTTCCTCCTACGAGCAGTACTTC. It codes for CASSLGYRDSSSYEQYF.

The chain couples TRBV19 to TRBJ2-7; unclear D gene. Trimming removed 5 bases at V and 5 bases at J, with 13 bases between. CDR1 is LNHDA and CDR2 is SQIVND in the germline V gene (reference sequence). This CDR3 spans 13 amino acids. In DNA form, the CDR3 reads TGTGCCAGTAGTGTAGGACCGAAAAACGAGCAGTACTTC. Amino acids: CASSVGPKNEQYF.

The J gene is TRBJ2-6, the V gene TRBV30, with 11 bases identical to TRBD1. Germline V gene sequence: CDR1 GTSNPN, CDR2 SVGIG (reference sequence). J lost 0 bases, V lost 0 bases, and 4 bases had no gene match. There are 18 residues in the CDR3. This chain's CDR3 is CAWSVPGQGASGANVLTF. CDR3 nucleotide sequence: TGTGCCTGGAGTGTGCCAGGACAGGGGGCCTCTGGGGCCAACGTCCTGACTTTC.

The chain recombines TRBV4-2 with TRBJ2-2; D is unclear. In germline, CDR1 is LGHNA, CDR2 YNFKEQ. V lost 0 bases, J lost 4 bases, and 15 bases lay in between. The length of the CDR3 is 17 residues. CDR3 sequence: CASSQDPARFSTGELFF. CDR3 sequence (DNA): TGTGCCAGCAGCCAAGATCCGGCGAGGTTTTCCACCGGGGAGCTGTTTTTT.

This CDR3 is CASRRREGFSYEQYF. DNA for the CDR3: TGTGCCAGCAGACGCCGGGAGGGTTTCTCCTACGAGCAGTACTTC. This chain joins TRBV6-5 and TRBJ2-7; TRBD2 matches at 8 bases. V trimming: 6 bases; J trimming: 0 bases; junction bases outside the gene matches: 7. The CDR3 has 15 residues. Germline V CDR1 and CDR2: MNHEY, SVGAGI.

The chain uses TRBV19 and TRBJ2-5; D might be TRBD1 (6 bases). CDR3 length equals 15 residues. CDR1 and CDR2 from the germline V gene are LNHDA and SQIVND (reference sequence). V was pared by 7 bases and J by 5 bases, with 20 bases between. The CDR3 DNA reads TGTGCCAGTACCCGATCCCCAACAGGGCTGGAGACCCAGTACTTC. It codes for CASTRSPTGLETQYF. Complete variable domain (other parts from reference TRBV19 and TRBJ2-5): DGGITQSPKYLFRKEGQNVTLSCEQNLNHDAMYWYRQDPGQGLRLIYYSQIVNDFQKGDIAEGYSVSREKKESFPLTVTSAQKNPTAFYLCASTRSPTGLETQYFGPGTRLLVL.

This CDR3 is CASSGTSGGYNEQFF. The CDR3 region has the DNA TGTGCCAGCAGTGGGACTAGCGGGGGCTACAATGAGCAGTTCTTC. The rearrangement joins TRBV2 to TRBJ2-1; 13 nucleotides agree with TRBD2. This CDR3 is 15 amino acids long. Germline V lookup: CDR1 SNHLY, CDR2 FYNNEI. The trim removed 4 bases at V and 3 bases at J, leaving 0 bases unmatched.

The V call is TRBV5-1, the J call TRBJ2-6; 7 nucleotides line up with TRBD2. Germline V gives CDR1 SGHRS, CDR2 YFSETQ. The CDR3 spans 19 residues. The V and J ends lost 0 bases and 2 bases, in that order; junction bases with no gene match: 11. Here the CDR3 reads CASSLAGVPGGTGANVLTF. CDR3 DNA: TGCGCCAGCAGCTTGGCCGGGGTCCCGGGGGGAACTGGGGCCAACGTCCTGACTTTC.

The V and J genes are TRBV30 and TRBJ2-7; TRBD1 might be the D (6 bases). Looked up from germline, CDR1 is GTSNPN and CDR2 is SVGIG (reference sequence). With 1 base removed from V and 4 bases from J, the gap between germline ends came to 8 bases. This CDR3 region has 12 residues. CDR3 protein: CAWSGQAYEQYF. The CDR3 DNA is TGTGCCTGGAGTGGACAGGCGTACGAGCAGTACTTC.

The chain is built from TRBV6-4 and TRBJ2-3; D possibly corresponds to TRBD1 (6 bases). The CDR3 is 16 residues long. CDR1 is MRHNA, CDR2 SNTAGT, per germline. Trimming pared 3 bases from V and 8 bases from J, leaving 21 bases between. The CDR3 sequence is CASSEGQLNLMGTQYF. The CDR3 nucleotides are TGTGCCAGCAGTGAAGGACAGCTAAATTTGATGGGTACGCAGTATTTT.